One sample yielded the 14 T cell receptor beta chains listed below, sequenced in a study of technical replicates of blood from a handful of donors. Generated by immunoSEQ multiplex PCR, the TCRdb table keeps only in-frame clones and is missing some. The sample consists of tens of thousands of clones, about 90% of them appearing once. Sequencing was performed on PBMCs. These receptor sequences come from a human donor in good health. Some clones in this sample may be carry-over from other donors' samples.

CDR3 nucleotide sequence: TGCGCCAGCAGCCCGGGGACAGGAACCTACAATGAGCAGTTCTTC. This encodes CASSPGTGTYNEQFF. The chain couples TRBV5-1 to TRBJ2-1, with TRBD1 matching 8 bases. The length of the CDR3 is 15 residues. Germline loops: CDR1 SGHRS, CDR2 YFSETQ. V dropped 4 bases and J dropped 2; count of bases not matched to a gene: 5.

The rearrangement uses TRBV10-3 and TRBJ2-4; 8 bases fit TRBD1. CDR3 length equals 14 residues. Germline V lookup: CDR1 ENHRY, CDR2 SYGVKD. The ends lost 1 base at V and 5 bases at J; junction bases unmatched: 1. The CDR3 here is CAISEWGQENIQYF. The CDR3 DNA reads as TGTGCCATCAGTGAGTGGGGACAGGAAAACATTCAGTACTTC.

The chain combines TRBV25-1 with TRBJ1-1; the D gene is possibly TRBD1 (5 bases). The CDR3 consists of 16 residues. In germline, CDR1 is MGHDK, CDR2 SYGVNS. The ends were cut back, 3 bases at V and 3 bases at J, with 17 bases in the middle. The CDR3 bases are TGTGCCAGCAGTGATGACGATCGGGGGGGGGACACTGAAGCTTTCTTT. This codes for CASSDDDRGGDTEAFF.

This clone was seen a few times. V gene TRBV13 combines with J gene TRBJ2-3; the D gene is possibly TRBD1 (6 bases). V lost 4 bases and J 4 bases, leaving 9 bases between the germline ends. Germline CDR1 is PRHDT and CDR2 is FYEKMQ (reference sequence). This CDR3 comprises 13 residues. The CDR3 loop reads CASSSSGADTQYF. DNA for the CDR3: TGTGCCAGCAGCTCGTCAGGGGCAGATACGCAGTATTTT.

The chain uses TRBV18 and TRBJ1-2; D is undetermined. Looked up from germline, CDR1 is KGHSH and CDR2 is LQKENI. There are 15 residues in the CDR3. Trimming cost V 0 bases and J 8 bases, with 16 bases left between them. CDR3 region: CASSPPSVARGGYTF. The CDR3 nucleotides read TGTGCCAGCTCACCACCCTCAGTCGCTCGAGGGGGCTACACCTTC.

The chain has TRBV4-3 and TRBJ1-6; possible D gene TRBD1, 6 bases. Trimming removed 0 bases from V and 9 bases from J, with 15 bases in between. This CDR3 spans 16 amino acids. The germline V gene encodes CDR1 LGHNA and CDR2 YSLEER. The CDR3 DNA follows: TGCGCCAGCAGCCAAGATTACGACAGGCCCTTTTCACCCCTCCACTTT. Residues: CASSQDYDRPFSPLHF.

The CDR3 is CASSRTGEGEKLFF. CDR3 nucleotides: TGTGCCAGCAGTAGGACAGGGGAGGGGGAAAAACTGTTTTTT. This sequence joins TRBV6-5 and TRBJ1-4; TRBD1 aligns across 9 bases. The CDR3 spans 14 residues. V lost 5 bases to trimming and J lost 8 bases; unmatched junction nucleotides: 6. Germline CDR1 MNHEY, CDR2 SVGAGI.

J is TRBJ2-7 and V is TRBV6-5, with a tentative D call TRBD1 (5 bases). Trimming removed 5 bases at V and 0 bases at J, with 11 bases between. Germline lookup yields CDR1 MNHEY and CDR2 SVGAGI. The CDR3 is made up of 14 amino acids. Here the CDR3 reads CASSDRQSSYEQYF. CDR3 DNA sequence: TGTGCCAGCAGTGACAGACAGAGCTCCTACGAGCAGTACTTC.

The chain is built from TRBV7-9 and TRBJ2-7; D is possibly TRBD2 (6 bases). The CDR3 contains 16 residues. V lost 5 bases and J lost 0, with 17 bases in between. Looked up from germline, CDR1 is SEHNR and CDR2 is FQNEAQ (reference sequence). This chain's CDR3 is CASSPTGSLTSYEQYF. In DNA form, the CDR3 reads TGTGCCAGCAGCCCCACCGGGAGCCTAACCTCCTACGAGCAGTACTTC.

This clone was seen a single time. This chain links TRBV6-5 with TRBJ2-2; D unresolved. This CDR3 has 16 amino acids. Germline V gene data show CDR1 as MNHEY and CDR2 as SVGAGI. Trimming took off 0 bases at V and 6 bases at J, with 14 bases between the two ends. The chain's CDR3 is CASSYSIAGSAGELFF. In DNA form, the CDR3 reads TGTGCCAGCAGTTACTCTATAGCCGGTTCGGCCGGGGAGCTGTTTTTT.

The J gene is TRBJ2-5, the V gene TRBV5-1; no firm D call. CDR1 SGHRS and CDR2 YFSETQ come from the germline V gene. Trimming removed 3 bases from V and 5 bases from J, with 8 bases in between. The CDR3 length is 12 residues. The CDR3 protein is CASSYPAETQYF. The CDR3 DNA reads as TGCGCCAGCAGCTACCCCGCGGAGACCCAGTACTTC.

CDR3: CASSPGNSNYGYTF. The CDR3, as DNA: TGTGCCAGCAGCCCCGGGAATTCTAACTATGGCTACACCTTC. The chain is built from TRBV11-2 and TRBJ1-2; D unclear. The ends were cut back, 5 bases at V and 0 bases at J, with 10 bases in the middle. The CDR3 covers 14 residues. Germline V gene data show CDR1 as SGHAT and CDR2 as FQNNGV.

In nucleotides, the CDR3 is TGTGCCAGCAGCACGTGGACTAGGGAGACCCAGTACTTC. Translated: CASSTWTRETQYF. The chain carries TRBV5-5 and TRBJ2-5; TRBD2 matches at 7 bases. The CDR3 sequence is 13 residues long. The germline CDR1 and CDR2 sequences are SGHKS and YYEKEE (reference sequence). V shed 4 bases, J shed 5 bases, and the junction held 5 bases outside the gene matches.

The chain carries TRBV9 and TRBJ2-3; D is unresolved. CDR3 length: 13 amino acids. With 1 base removed from V and 0 bases from J, the gap between germline ends came to 3 bases. The V gene's germline CDR1 is SGDLS and CDR2 YYNGEE. CDR3 sequence (DNA): TGTGCCAGCAGCGTATCGAGCACAGATACGCAGTATTTT. Encoded protein: CASSVSSTDTQYF. Filled out from reference TRBV9 and TRBJ2-3, the complete variable domain reads DSGVTQTPKHLITATGQRVTLRCSPRSGDLSVYWYQQSLDQGLQFLIQYYNGEERAKGNILERFSAQQFPDLHSELNLSSLELGDSALYFCASSVSSTDTQYFGPGTRLTVL.